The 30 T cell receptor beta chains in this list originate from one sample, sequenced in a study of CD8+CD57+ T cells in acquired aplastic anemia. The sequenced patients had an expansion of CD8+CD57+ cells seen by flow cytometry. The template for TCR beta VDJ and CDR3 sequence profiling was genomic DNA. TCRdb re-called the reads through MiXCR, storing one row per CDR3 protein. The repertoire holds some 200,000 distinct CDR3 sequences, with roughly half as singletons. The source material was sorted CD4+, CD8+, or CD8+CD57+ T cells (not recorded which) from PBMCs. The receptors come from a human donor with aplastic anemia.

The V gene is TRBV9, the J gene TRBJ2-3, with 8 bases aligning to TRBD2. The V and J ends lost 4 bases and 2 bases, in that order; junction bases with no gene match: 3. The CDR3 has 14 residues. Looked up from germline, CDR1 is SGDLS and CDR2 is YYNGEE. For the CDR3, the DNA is TGTGCCAGCAGCCAAGCGGGAGCCACAGATACGCAGTATTTT. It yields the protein CASSQAGATDTQYF.

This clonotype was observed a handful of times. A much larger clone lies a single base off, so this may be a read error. CDR3 in amino acids: CASSLGSGRVVEAQYF. For the CDR3, the DNA is TGTGCCAGCAGCTTAGGTAGCGGGAGGGTTGTTGAGGCCCAGTACTTC. This chain connects TRBV7-9 to TRBJ2-5; TRBD2 agrees at 11 bases. The germline CDR1 and CDR2 sequences are SEHNR and FQNEAQ (reference sequence). This CDR3 contains 16 residues. Trimming cost V 1 base and J 9 bases; bases outside gene matches: 10.

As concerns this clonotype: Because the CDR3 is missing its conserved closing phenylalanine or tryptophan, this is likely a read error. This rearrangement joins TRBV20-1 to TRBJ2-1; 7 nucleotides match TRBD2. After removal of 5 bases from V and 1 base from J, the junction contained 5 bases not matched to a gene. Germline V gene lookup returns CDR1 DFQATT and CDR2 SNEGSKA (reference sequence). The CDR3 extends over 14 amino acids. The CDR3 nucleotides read TGCAGTGCTCGTAGACTAGCTTCCTACAATGAGCAGTTCCTC. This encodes CSARRLASYNEQFL.

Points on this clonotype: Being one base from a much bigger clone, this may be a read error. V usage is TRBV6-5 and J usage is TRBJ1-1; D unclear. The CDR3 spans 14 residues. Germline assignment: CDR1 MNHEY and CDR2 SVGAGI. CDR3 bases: TGTGCCAGCAGTTCGTTCCGGGCTAACACTGGAGCTTTCTTT. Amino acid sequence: CASSSFRANTGAFF.

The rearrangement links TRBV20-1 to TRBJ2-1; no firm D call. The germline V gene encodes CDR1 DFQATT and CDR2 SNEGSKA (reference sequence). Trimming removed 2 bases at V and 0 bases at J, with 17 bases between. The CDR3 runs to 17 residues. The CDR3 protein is CSARLVVVTDSYNEQFF. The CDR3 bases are TGCAGTGCTAGACTGGTTGTTGTGACGGACTCCTACAATGAGCAGTTCTTC.

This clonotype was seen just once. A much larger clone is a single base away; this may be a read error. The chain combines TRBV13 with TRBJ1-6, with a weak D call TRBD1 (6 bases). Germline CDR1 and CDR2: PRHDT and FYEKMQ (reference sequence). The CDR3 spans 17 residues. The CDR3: CASSSLGDIKVNSPPHF. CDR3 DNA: TGTGCCAGCAGCTCACTTGGGGACATAAAAGTTAATTCACCCCCCCACTTT.

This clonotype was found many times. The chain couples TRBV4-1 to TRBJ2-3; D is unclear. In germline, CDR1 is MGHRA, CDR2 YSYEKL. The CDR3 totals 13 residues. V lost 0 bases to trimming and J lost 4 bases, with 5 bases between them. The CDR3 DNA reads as TGCGCCAGCAGCCAAGATGGAGCAGATACGCAGTATTTT. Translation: CASSQDGADTQYF.

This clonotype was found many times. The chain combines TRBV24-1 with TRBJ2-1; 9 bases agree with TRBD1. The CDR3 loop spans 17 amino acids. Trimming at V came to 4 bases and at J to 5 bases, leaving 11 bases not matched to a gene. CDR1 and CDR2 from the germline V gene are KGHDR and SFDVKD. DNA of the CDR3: TGTGCCACCAGTGACCACGGGACAGGGCACCGGAACAATGAGCAGTTCTTC. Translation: CATSDHGTGHRNNEQFF.

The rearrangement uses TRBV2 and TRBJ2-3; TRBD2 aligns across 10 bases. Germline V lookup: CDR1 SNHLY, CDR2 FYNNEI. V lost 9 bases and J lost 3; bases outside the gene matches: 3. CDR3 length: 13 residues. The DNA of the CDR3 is TGTGCCAGAAATAGCGGGGGGACAGATACGCAGTATTTT. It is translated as CARNSGGTDTQYF.

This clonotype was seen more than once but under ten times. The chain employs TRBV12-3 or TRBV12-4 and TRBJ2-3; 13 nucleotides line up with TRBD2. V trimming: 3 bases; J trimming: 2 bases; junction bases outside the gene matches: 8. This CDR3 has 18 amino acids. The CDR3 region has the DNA TGTGCCAGCAGTTTCGAGAGACTAGCGGGAGGCCCCACAGATACGCAGTATTTT. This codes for CASSFERLAGGPTDTQYF.

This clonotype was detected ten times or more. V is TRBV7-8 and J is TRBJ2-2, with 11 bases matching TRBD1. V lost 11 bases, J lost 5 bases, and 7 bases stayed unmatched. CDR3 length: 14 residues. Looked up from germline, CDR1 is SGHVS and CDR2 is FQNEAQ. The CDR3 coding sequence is TGTGCCGGAGGACAGGGGGCAGGGACCGGGGAGCTGTTTTTT. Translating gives CAGGQGAGTGELFF.

The CDR3 loop reads CASSPRTGTEQYF. CDR3 nucleotides: TGTGCCAGTAGTCCCCGGACAGGGACCGAGCAGTACTTC. The chain uses TRBV19 and TRBJ2-7, with 8 bases lining up with TRBD1. V lost 5 bases to trimming and J lost 6 bases; unmatched junction nucleotides: 6. CDR1 is LNHDA, CDR2 SQIVND, per germline (reference sequence). This CDR3 is built from 13 residues.

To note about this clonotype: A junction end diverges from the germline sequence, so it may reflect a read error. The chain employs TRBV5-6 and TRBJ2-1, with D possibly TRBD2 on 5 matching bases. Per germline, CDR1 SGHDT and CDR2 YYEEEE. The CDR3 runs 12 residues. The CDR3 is CTSSLSSIVQFF. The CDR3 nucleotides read TGTACCAGCAGCTTGTCTAGCATCGTGCAGTTCTTC.

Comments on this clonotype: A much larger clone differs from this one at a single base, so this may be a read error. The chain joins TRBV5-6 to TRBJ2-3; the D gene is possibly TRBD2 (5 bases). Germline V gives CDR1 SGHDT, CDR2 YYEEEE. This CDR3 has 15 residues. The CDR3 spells CASSPGVGYTDTHYF. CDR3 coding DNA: TGTGCCAGCAGCCCCGGGGTGGGGTACACAGATACGCATTATTTT.

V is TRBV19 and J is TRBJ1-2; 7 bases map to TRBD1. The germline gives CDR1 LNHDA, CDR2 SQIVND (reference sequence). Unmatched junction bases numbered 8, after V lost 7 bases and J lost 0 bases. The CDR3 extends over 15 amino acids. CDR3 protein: CASTIRDRPNYGYTF. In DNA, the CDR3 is TGTGCCAGTACGATACGGGACAGACCTAACTATGGCTACACCTTC.

The CDR3, as DNA: TGTGCCAGTAGTTCGTCTAGCGGGGGGGCAAACACCGGGGAGCTGTTTTTT. Its protein product is CASSSSSGGANTGELFF. The V and J genes are TRBV19 and TRBJ2-2; 12 nucleotides match TRBD2. V shed 5 bases, J shed 2 bases, and the junction held 6 bases outside the gene matches. The CDR3 contains 17 residues. In germline, CDR1 is LNHDA, CDR2 SQIVND (reference sequence).

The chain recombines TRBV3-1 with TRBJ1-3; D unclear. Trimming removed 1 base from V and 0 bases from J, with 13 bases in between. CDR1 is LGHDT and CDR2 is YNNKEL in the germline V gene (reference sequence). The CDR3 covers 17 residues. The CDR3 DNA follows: TGTGCCAGCAGCCAAGGTCGCGGTCCCAGCTCTGGAAACACCATATATTTT. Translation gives CASSQGRGPSSGNTIYF.

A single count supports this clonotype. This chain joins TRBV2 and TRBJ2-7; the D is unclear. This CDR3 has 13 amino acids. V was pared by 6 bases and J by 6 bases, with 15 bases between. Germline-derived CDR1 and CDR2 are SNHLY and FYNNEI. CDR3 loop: CASSSLPVPEQYF. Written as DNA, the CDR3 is TGTGCCAGCAGCTCCCTACCGGTTCCCGAGCAGTACTTC.

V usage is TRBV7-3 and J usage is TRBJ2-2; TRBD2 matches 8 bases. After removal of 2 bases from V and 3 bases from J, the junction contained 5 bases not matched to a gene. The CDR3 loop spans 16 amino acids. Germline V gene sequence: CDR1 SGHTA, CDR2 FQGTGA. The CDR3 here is CASSLAGGQYTGELFF. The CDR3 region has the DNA TGTGCCAGCAGCTTAGCGGGGGGCCAGTACACCGGGGAGCTGTTTTTT.

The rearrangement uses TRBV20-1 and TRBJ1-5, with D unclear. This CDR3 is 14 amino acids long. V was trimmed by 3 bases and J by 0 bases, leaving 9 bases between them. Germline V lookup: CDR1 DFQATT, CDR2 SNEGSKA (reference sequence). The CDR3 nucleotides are TGCAGTGCTAGCCCGAGGGATAGCAATCAGCCCCAGCATTTT. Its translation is CSASPRDSNQPQHF.

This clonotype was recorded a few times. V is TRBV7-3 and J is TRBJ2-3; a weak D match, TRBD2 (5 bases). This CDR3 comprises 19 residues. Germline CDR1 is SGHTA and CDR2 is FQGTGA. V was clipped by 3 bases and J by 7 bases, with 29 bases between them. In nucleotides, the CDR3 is TGTGCCAGCAGCTTCACCCGGCCGGTTTGGACTGATTCAGCATATACGCAGTATTTT. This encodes CASSFTRPVWTDSAYTQYF.

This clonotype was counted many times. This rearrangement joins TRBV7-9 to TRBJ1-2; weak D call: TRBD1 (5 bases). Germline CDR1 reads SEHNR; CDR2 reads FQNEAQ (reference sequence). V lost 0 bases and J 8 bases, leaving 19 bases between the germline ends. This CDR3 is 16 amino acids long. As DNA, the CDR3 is TGTGCCAGCAGCTTAGCGACCCGAGGGCAGGGTGGCGGCTACACCTTC. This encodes CASSLATRGQGGGYTF.

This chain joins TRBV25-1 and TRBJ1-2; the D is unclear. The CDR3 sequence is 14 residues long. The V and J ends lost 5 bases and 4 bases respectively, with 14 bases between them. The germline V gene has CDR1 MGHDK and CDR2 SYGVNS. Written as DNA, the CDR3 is TGTGCCAGCAGTTTGATCATGAGGGCCTATGGCTACACCTTC. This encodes CASSLIMRAYGYTF.

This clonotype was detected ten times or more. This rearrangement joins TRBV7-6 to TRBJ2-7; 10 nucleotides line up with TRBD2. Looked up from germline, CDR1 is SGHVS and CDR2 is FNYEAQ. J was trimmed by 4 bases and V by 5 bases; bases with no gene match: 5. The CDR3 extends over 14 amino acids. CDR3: CASSPSGREYEQYF. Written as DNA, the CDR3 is TGTGCCAGCAGCCCTAGCGGGAGAGAGTACGAGCAGTACTTC.

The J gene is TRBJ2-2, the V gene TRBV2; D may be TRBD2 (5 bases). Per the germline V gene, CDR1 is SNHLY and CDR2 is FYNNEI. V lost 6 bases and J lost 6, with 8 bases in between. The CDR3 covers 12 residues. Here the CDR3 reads CASSHGAGELFF. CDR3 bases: TGTGCCAGCAGCCACGGGGCCGGGGAGCTGTTTTTT. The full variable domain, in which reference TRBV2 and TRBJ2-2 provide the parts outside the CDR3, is EPEVTQTPSHQVTQMGQEVILRCVPISNHLYFYWYRQILGQKVEFLVSFYNNEISEKSEIFDDQFSVERPDGSNFTLKIRSTKLEDSAMYFCASSHGAGELFFGEGSRLTVL.

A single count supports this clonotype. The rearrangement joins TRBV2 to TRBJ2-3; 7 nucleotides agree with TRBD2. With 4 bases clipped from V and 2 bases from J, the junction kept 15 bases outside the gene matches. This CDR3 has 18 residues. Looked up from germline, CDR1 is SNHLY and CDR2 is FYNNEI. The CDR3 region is CASSGRRASGPDTDTQYF. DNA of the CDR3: TGTGCCAGCAGTGGTCGTCGGGCTAGCGGTCCTGACACAGATACGCAGTATTTT.

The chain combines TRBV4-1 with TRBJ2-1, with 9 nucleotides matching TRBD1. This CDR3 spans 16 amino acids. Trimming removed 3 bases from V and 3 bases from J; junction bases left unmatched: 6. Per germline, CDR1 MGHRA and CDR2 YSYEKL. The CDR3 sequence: CASSQPGQGNYNEQFF. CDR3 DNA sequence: TGCGCCAGCAGCCAGCCCGGACAGGGGAACTACAATGAGCAGTTCTTC.

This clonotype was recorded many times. CDR3 region: CASTLGLAIETQYF. Here the CDR3 DNA reads TGTGCCAGCACCCTAGGACTAGCGATAGAGACCCAGTACTTC. This rearrangement joins TRBV5-4 to TRBJ2-5, with 9 bases fitting TRBD2. Germline V gene lookup returns CDR1 SGHNT and CDR2 YYREEE (reference sequence). After removal of 6 bases from V and 4 bases from J, the junction contained 7 bases not matched to a gene. The CDR3 sequence is 14 residues long.

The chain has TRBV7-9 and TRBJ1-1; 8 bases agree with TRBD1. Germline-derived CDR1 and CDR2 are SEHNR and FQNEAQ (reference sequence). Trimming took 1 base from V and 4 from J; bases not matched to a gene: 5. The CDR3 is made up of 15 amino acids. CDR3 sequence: CASSLVGDRSTEAFF. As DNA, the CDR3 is TGTGCCAGCAGCTTAGTAGGGGACAGGAGCACTGAAGCTTTCTTT.

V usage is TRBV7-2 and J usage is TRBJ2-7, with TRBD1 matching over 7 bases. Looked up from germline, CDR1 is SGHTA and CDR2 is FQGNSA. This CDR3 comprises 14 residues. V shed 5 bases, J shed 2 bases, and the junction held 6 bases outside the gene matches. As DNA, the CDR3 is TGTGCCAGCAGCAGCAGACAGGGTACCTACGAGCAGTACTTC. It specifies CASSSRQGTYEQYF.